A single sample gave rise to the 2 T cell receptor beta chains below, sequenced in a study of vaccination and CD4 T cells after COVID-19 (dated by TCRdb to 2022 to 2024). The meaning of the sample's treatment or condition label: approximately 11-day PBMC culture with coronavirus spike peptide pools or control peptides (ViraFEST assay). Preparation of the library involved PCR. TCRdb shows the sequencer as Illumina iSeq 100. DNA from cultured CD4+ T cells underwent TCR sequencing with the Oncomine TCR Beta short-read assay at the Johns Hopkins FTIC core. The raw public reads went through TCRdb reprocessing: fastp at Q25, MiXCR clone calling, in-frame beta chains kept. Every entry covers one CDR3 protein and lists the most common genes and DNA from its rows. Recorded for this sample are 15,000 to 20,000 distinct CDR3 sequences; approximately 45% of them occurred a single time. Clones ranked in the top ten supply over 6% of the sample.

The antigens of these receptors remain unknown. This sample comprised CD4+ T cells from blood, cultured in vitro, obtained after SARS-CoV-2 vaccination. Every receptor here comes from a human donor who had recovered from COVID-19.

The rearrangement uses TRBV6-1 and TRBJ2-1; TRBD2 is a possible D gene (6 bases). Germline V gene sequence: CDR1 MNHNS, CDR2 SASEGT. V lost 7 bases and J 5 bases, leaving 15 bases between the germline ends. This CDR3 spans 14 amino acids. Here the CDR3 reads CASTRLRGNNEQFF. Written as DNA, the CDR3 is TGTGCCAGCACCCGATTACGGGGGAACAATGAGCAGTTCTTC.

A few counts support this clonotype. The chain combines TRBV28 with TRBJ1-2, with D possibly TRBD1 on 5 matching bases. The CDR3 length is 14 residues. Looked up from germline, CDR1 is MDHEN and CDR2 is SYDVKM. Trimming removed 8 bases from V and 2 bases from J, with 15 bases in between. The DNA of the CDR3 is TGTGCCAGCCTTAACCAAGGGACGAACTATGGCTACACCTTC. As protein: CASLNQGTNYGYTF.